This T cell receptor beta chain was sequenced in a study of shared T cell receptors in the human thymus. Measured with immunoSEQ multiplex PCR; TCRdb has only the in-frame clones, and not every one. The data contain more than 550,000 clones, 87% of them singletons. With 0 bases removed from V and 3 bases from J, the gap between germline ends came to 3 bases. From germline, CDR1 is MNHEY and CDR2 SMNVEV (reference sequence). This CDR3 spans 13 amino acids. In addition, the sample was reused for a study of human thymus T cells. That work states: Resections from corrective heart surgery provided thymus tissue. Thymic and blood repertoires showed apparently biased V and J gene usage. Overlap was high between thymic repertoires from unrelated individuals, as reported in related research.

The clonotype originates from a boy in the first two years of life with a congenital heart defect. The chain links TRBV27 to TRBJ2-4; no reliable D call. Sequenced material: thymocytes. The CDR3 bases are TGTGCCAGCAGTTTATCCCACAAAAACATTCAGTACTTC. Translating gives CASSLSHKNIQYF.